Shown below are 8 T cell receptor beta chains from a single sample sequenced in a study of response to subunit inactivated influenza vaccine. TCRdb itself ran the RT-PCR reads through MiXCR, one entry per CDR3 protein. Of over 750,000 distinct CDR3 sequences in the sample, 21% were seen once. Specimen: PBMCs from blood, collected more than 4 days after vaccination. These TCRs come from a man aged 50-60 years who received an inactivated influenza vaccine.

The chain has TRBV9 and TRBJ2-5; TRBD1 is a possible D gene (5 bases). This CDR3 spans 13 amino acids. V dropped 0 bases and J dropped 7 bases, with 10 bases sitting between them. The germline V gene encodes CDR1 SGDLS and CDR2 YYNGEE. CDR3 residues: CASSVEGDRTQYF. In nucleotides, the CDR3 is TGTGCCAGCAGCGTAGAAGGGGATCGGACCCAGTACTTC.

This clonotype was seen just once. The chain joins TRBV5-5 to TRBJ2-7, with 8 bases aligning to TRBD1. Germline CDR1 SGHKS, CDR2 YYEKEE (reference sequence). V was clipped by 4 bases and J by 6 bases; unmatched bases: 15. The CDR3 covers 16 residues. Here the CDR3 DNA reads TGTGCCAGCAGCAAGGACCAGGGGGCGAAGACTGGCGAGCAGTACTTC. It specifies CASSKDQGAKTGEQYF.

This clonotype was seen only a few times. The V and J genes are TRBV20-1 and TRBJ1-4, with D maybe TRBD1 (5 bases). Germline lookup yields CDR1 DFQATT and CDR2 SNEGSKA (reference sequence). V was shortened by 0 bases and J by 7 bases, with 12 bases between the two germline ends. CDR3 size: 14 residues. Written as DNA, the CDR3 is TGCAGTGCTAGAGATTCGGGCAGGGCTGAAAAACTGTTTTTT. It codes for CSARDSGRAEKLFF.

The rearrangement uses TRBV20-1 and TRBJ2-7, with D uncertain. Germline CDR1 is DFQATT and CDR2 is SNEGSKA (reference sequence). This CDR3 contains 12 residues. Trimming stripped 1 base from V and 3 bases from J, with 7 bases between. The CDR3 region is CSARAVRYEQYF. Here the CDR3 DNA reads TGCAGTGCTAGAGCCGTCCGCTACGAGCAGTACTTC.

V usage is TRBV4-2 and J usage is TRBJ2-7, with TRBD1 identical over 8 bases. The CDR3 is 14 residues long. The J segment lost 4 bases and the V segment lost 10 bases, leaving 12 bases of the junction unmatched. Germline V CDR1 and CDR2: LGHNA, YNFKEQ. This CDR3 reads CAMSPGTGIYEQYF. In DNA form, the CDR3 reads TGTGCCATGAGCCCCGGGACAGGAATATACGAGCAGTACTTC.

V usage is TRBV20-1 and J usage is TRBJ2-3; 8 nucleotides line up with TRBD1. Germline lookup yields CDR1 DFQATT and CDR2 SNEGSKA (reference sequence). The CDR3 has 13 amino acids. J lost 2 bases, V lost 8 bases, and 6 bases had no gene match. CDR3 residues: CSPGQGITDTQYF. The DNA of the CDR3 is TGCAGTCCAGGACAGGGTATCACAGATACGCAGTATTTT.

In its sample, this clonotype was seen a few times. The chain couples TRBV10-2 to TRBJ1-2; D is uncertain. CDR3 length equals 13 residues. CDR1 is WSHSY and CDR2 is SAAADI in the germline V gene. The V end was cut by 0 bases, the J end by 5 bases, with 7 bases between. Here the CDR3 reads CASSESGAYGYTF. CDR3 nucleotides: TGCGCCAGCAGTGAGTCGGGAGCGTATGGCTACACCTTC.

The V call is TRBV7-6, the J call TRBJ2-5, with D perhaps TRBD2 (5 bases). This CDR3 spans 14 amino acids. Germline loops: CDR1 SGHVS, CDR2 FNYEAQ. The V end lost 6 bases, the J end lost 5 bases, and 16 bases lay between the germline ends. The CDR3 protein is CASSEHASYETQYF. The CDR3 nucleotides read TGTGCCAGCAGTGAGCACGCTAGCTACGAGACCCAGTACTTC.